Reported below is one TCR beta chain. The sample comes from a study of blood T cell repertoires in COVID-19. Whole-study context: There were acute and convalescent COVID-19 samples, and they came from the United States, Italy and Spain. PBMCs, B-cell-depleted T cells, or T cells provided the cDNA or gDNA that made up the material.

Original handling: Estimation of nucleated cell counts relied on the amplification of reference gene primers. Data came from immunoSEQ multiplex PCR; TCRdb stores just in-frame clones and leaves some out. The DNA gave D and trimming, while V, J and clone size come from that table. The table includes about 80,000 clones, roughly 80% detected once. Sample: peripheral blood. This receptor was identified in a man between 60 and 75 years old with active or convalescent COVID-19.

The CDR3 DNA is TGTGCCAGCAGCTGGTCCGGGGCGAACACCGGGGAGCTGTTTTTT. Its protein product is CASSWSGANTGELFF. The chain joins TRBV6-5 to TRBJ2-2; D is possibly TRBD2 (5 bases). This CDR3 is built from 15 residues. The germline V and J ends were trimmed by 6 bases and 0 bases, with 11 bases remaining between them. The germline gives CDR1 MNHEY, CDR2 SVGAGI.